The 28 T cell receptor beta chains below all came from one sample that was sequenced in a study of blood T cells in healthy people across ages (dated by TCRdb to between 2014 and 2016). The library was built by means of 5' RACE. TCRdb names Illumina HiSeq 2500 as the instrument used. A second 7 to 11 cycle PCR used a sample-barcoded 5' primer and a J-beta primer mix. TCRdb reanalyzed the raw reads on its own, using fastp at Q25 for trimming and MiXCR for clone calling, and kept in-frame beta chains. Duplicate CDR3 protein sequences are folded into a single record with the most common DNA and genes. Present in this sample are 800,000 or so distinct CDR3 sequences, just under 25% of which were seen just once. The leading ten clones occupy 3% to 4% of the sample. These data were also filed under a second study, of T cells of mothers and their children.

Specimen: blood. All receptors derive from a boy younger than 18 in good health.

V gene TRBV7-9 combines with J gene TRBJ2-1; the match to TRBD1 covers 7 bases. The germline CDR1 and CDR2 sequences are SEHNR and FQNEAQ (reference sequence). CDR3 length: 15 residues. J lost 5 bases, V lost 3 bases, and 7 bases had no gene match. The CDR3 sequence: CASSFDEGANNEQFF. CDR3 coding DNA: TGTGCCAGCAGCTTTGACGAGGGGGCTAACAATGAGCAGTTCTTC.

The J gene is TRBJ1-2, the V gene TRBV20-1; unclear D gene. Germline CDR1 and CDR2: DFQATT and SNEGSKA (reference sequence). This CDR3 spans 11 amino acids. V shed 6 bases and J shed 5 bases, with 10 bases lying between them. CDR3 bases: TGCAGTGCCGGGGTTGGGTATGGCTACACCTTC. Protein product: CSAGVGYGYTF.

As for this clonotype: The CDR3 does not end in the conserved phenylalanine or tryptophan, so this is likely a read error. The chain combines TRBV28 with TRBJ2-5; the D is unclear. CDR3 size: 16 residues. Germline lookup yields CDR1 MDHEN and CDR2 SYDVKM. The V end was cut by 5 bases, the J end by 0 bases, with 16 bases between. The CDR3 DNA follows: TGTGCCAGCAGTCCCCCCCTGATCTGGGACCAAGAGACCCAGTACCTC. The encoded protein is CASSPPLIWDQETQYL.

The chain couples TRBV29-1 to TRBJ2-5, with 8 bases that match TRBD2. CDR1 is SQVTM and CDR2 is ANQGSEA in the germline V gene. J gave up 5 bases and V 6 bases, and 8 bases lay outside the gene matches. The CDR3 contains 13 residues. CDR3 region: CSVRAGAGETQYF. The CDR3 DNA reads as TGCAGCGTACGAGCGGGGGCTGGGGAGACCCAGTACTTC.

The chain recombines TRBV6-1 with TRBJ1-6; TRBD1 is a possible D gene (5 bases). CDR1 and CDR2 from the germline V gene are MNHNS and SASEGT. Trimming cost V 3 bases and J 9 bases, with 12 bases left between them. This CDR3 contains 14 residues. DNA of the CDR3: TGTGCCAGCAGTGACGAGGGGTCAATTTCACCCCTCCACTTT. Translating gives CASSDEGSISPLHF.

This clonotype occurred once. V is TRBV20-1 and J is TRBJ2-7; D gene ambiguous. Trimming left V 2 bases short and J 2 bases short, with 10 bases between. CDR3 length: 13 amino acids. Germline values: CDR1 DFQATT, CDR2 SNEGSKA (reference sequence). The CDR3 sequence is CSARSVETYEQYF. The CDR3 DNA sequence: TGCAGTGCTAGAAGCGTAGAGACCTACGAGCAGTACTTC.

This clonotype was observed a handful of times. The chain has TRBV4-3 and TRBJ2-5; a weak D match, TRBD1 (8 bases). V lost 1 base and J 4 bases, leaving 13 bases between the germline ends. CDR3 length: 15 amino acids. Germline V gene lookup returns CDR1 LGHNA and CDR2 YSLEER. The CDR3: CASSQGTGRGETQYF. The CDR3 bases are TGCGCCAGCAGCCAAGGGACAGGGAGGGGAGAGACCCAGTACTTC.

This rearrangement joins TRBV20-1 to TRBJ2-1; no definite D call. The DNA end lines up better with TRBJ2-5; the J call may be wrong. CDR1 and CDR2 (germline): DFQATT, SNEGSKA (reference sequence). The CDR3 is 13 amino acids. The CDR3 region is CSAGVTLLTTQYF. CDR3 bases: TGCAGTGCTGGAGTGACTCTCCTGACAACCCAGTACTTC.

In this sample, this clonotype turned up a few times. The chain joins TRBV3-1 to TRBJ2-4, with a tentative D call TRBD2 (7 bases). Per the germline V gene, CDR1 is LGHDT and CDR2 is YNNKEL (reference sequence). With 3 bases removed from V and 7 bases from J, the gap between germline ends came to 22 bases. This CDR3 has 17 amino acids. The CDR3 region is CASSQISGVRGRNIQYF. The CDR3 DNA follows: TGTGCCAGCAGCCAGATTTCAGGTGTGCGGGGGCGGAACATTCAGTACTTC. Combining the CDR3 with reference TRBV3-1 and TRBJ2-4 gives the whole variable domain DTAVSQTPKYLVTQMGNDKSIKCEQNLGHDTMYWYKQDSKKFLKIMFSYNNKELIINETVPNRFSPKSPDKAHLNLHINSLELGDSAVYFCASSQISGVRGRNIQYFGAGTRLSVL.

The sample holds a few counts of this clonotype. V usage is TRBV12-3 or TRBV12-4 and J usage is TRBJ1-5; D is ambiguous. V was clipped by 5 bases and J by 3 bases, with 8 bases between them. The CDR3 is made up of 13 amino acids. The chain's CDR3 is CASSKPFNQPQHF. CDR3 bases: TGTGCCAGCAGTAAGCCTTTCAATCAGCCCCAGCATTTT.

The chain carries TRBV9 and TRBJ2-2; 9 nucleotides match TRBD2. Germline V CDR1 and CDR2: SGDLS, YYNGEE. After removal of 0 bases from V and 4 bases from J, the junction contained 13 bases not matched to a gene. The CDR3 runs to 19 residues. The CDR3 DNA reads TGTGCCAGCAGCGTAGGCGGAGCGGGAGGCCCCGGGGGCACCGGGGAGCTGTTTTTT. It translates to CASSVGGAGGPGGTGELFF.

This clonotype has at least ten counts. The gene calls are TRBV28 and TRBJ2-3; D ambiguous. This CDR3 has 14 amino acids. CDR1 is MDHEN and CDR2 is SYDVKM in the germline V gene. V gave up 2 bases and J gave up 2 bases, with 8 bases separating them. In DNA form, the CDR3 reads TGTGCCAGCAGTTTACGTGGGGTCACAGATACGCAGTATTTT. It encodes CASSLRGVTDTQYF.

This clonotype was seen a few times. The rearrangement links TRBV29-1 to TRBJ2-6; TRBD2 agrees at 7 bases. The CDR3 covers 16 residues. After removal of 2 bases from V and 0 bases from J, the junction contained 4 bases not matched to a gene. Germline V gene lookup returns CDR1 SQVTM and CDR2 ANQGSEA. CDR3 sequence: CSVESSGPSGANVLTF. CDR3 sequence (DNA): TGCAGCGTTGAAAGTAGCGGGCCCTCTGGGGCCAACGTCCTGACTTTC.

The sample holds a few counts of this clonotype. This chain joins TRBV20-1 and TRBJ1-1; D remains ambiguous. Germline V CDR1 and CDR2: DFQATT, SNEGSKA (reference sequence). V gave up 4 bases and J gave up 7 bases, with 16 bases separating them. CDR3 size: 13 residues. The CDR3 nucleotides read TGCAGTGCTACCCCGGAGGAGGGAATTGAAGCTTTCTTT. Protein sequence: CSATPEEGIEAFF.

This clonotype has just a few counts. The chain links TRBV7-9 to TRBJ2-6; D unclear. Trimming removed 6 bases at V and 4 bases at J, with 4 bases between. The CDR3 runs 12 residues. CDR1 and CDR2 (germline): SEHNR, FQNEAQ (reference sequence). The CDR3 sequence: CASRAGANVLTF. CDR3 nucleotide sequence: TGTGCCAGCAGGGCCGGGGCCAACGTCCTGACTTTC.

This clonotype was counted only a few times. The chain combines TRBV6-2 or TRBV6-3 with TRBJ2-7; TRBD2 matches at 8 bases. The germline CDR1 and CDR2 sequences are MNHEY and SVGEGT. Trimming at V came to 0 bases and at J to 3 bases, leaving 1 base not matched to a gene. CDR3 length equals 14 residues. CDR3 in amino acids: CASSYSGLDYEQYF. As DNA, the CDR3 is TGTGCCAGCAGTTACTCGGGACTAGACTACGAGCAGTACTTC.

There are many counts of this clonotype. V usage is TRBV3-1 and J usage is TRBJ2-4, with 9 bases that match TRBD1. The CDR3 loop spans 18 amino acids. Per the germline V gene, CDR1 is LGHDT and CDR2 is YNNKEL (reference sequence). The junction had 10 bases not matched to a gene; V was cut back by 4 bases and J by 0 bases. The CDR3, as DNA: TGTGCCAGCAGCCCAGGGACAGGGTTCGGATTAGCCAAAAACATTCAGTACTTC. This gives the protein CASSPGTGFGLAKNIQYF. Complete variable domain (other parts from reference TRBV3-1 and TRBJ2-4): DTAVSQTPKYLVTQMGNDKSIKCEQNLGHDTMYWYKQDSKKFLKIMFSYNNKELIINETVPNRFSPKSPDKAHLNLHINSLELGDSAVYFCASSPGTGFGLAKNIQYFGAGTRLSVL.

The gene calls are TRBV19 and TRBJ1-2; D is uncertain. The germline CDR1 and CDR2 sequences are LNHDA and SQIVND (reference sequence). The CDR3 covers 13 residues. Trimming cost V 3 bases and J 4 bases, with 9 bases left between them. The CDR3 region is CASSMRAAYGYTF. CDR3 in DNA: TGTGCCAGTAGTATGAGGGCAGCCTATGGCTACACCTTC.

The chain recombines TRBV12-3 or TRBV12-4 with TRBJ2-1, with 11 bases aligning to TRBD2. Trimming at V came to 7 bases and at J to 7 bases, leaving 9 bases not matched to a gene. The CDR3 is made up of 15 amino acids. The CDR3 sequence: CASTPDSGGANEQFF. CDR3 coding DNA: TGTGCCAGCACCCCGGATAGCGGGGGGGCAAATGAGCAGTTCTTC.

The J gene is TRBJ2-3, the V gene TRBV6-1; no firm D call. The J call is uncertain, as TRBJ1-5 better fits the DNA end. Germline V lookup: CDR1 MNHNS, CDR2 SASEGT. The CDR3 spans 15 residues. CDR3 in DNA: TGTGCCAGCAGTGGACCAGGACTTCTCACAGATACGCAGCATTTT. Protein product: CASSGPGLLTDTQHF.

This clonotype showed up just a few times. The chain couples TRBV5-1 to TRBJ1-2; the D gene is possibly TRBD1 (5 bases). Looked up from germline, CDR1 is SGHRS and CDR2 is YFSETQ. CDR3 length: 13 residues. The ends were cut back, 5 bases at V and 4 bases at J, with 12 bases in the middle. CDR3 sequence (DNA): TGCGCCAGCAGGGCGGAGGGGCTCTATGGCTACACCTTC. It codes for CASRAEGLYGYTF.

The sample holds many counts of this clonotype. The chain couples TRBV28 to TRBJ2-7, with 8 bases that match TRBD1. Germline V gives CDR1 MDHEN, CDR2 SYDVKM. V lost 5 bases, J lost 2 bases, and 2 bases stayed unmatched. This CDR3 comprises 13 residues. CDR3 protein: CASSRTGTYEQYF. The CDR3 DNA sequence: TGTGCCAGCAGTCGGACAGGGACCTACGAGCAGTACTTC.

This clonotype was counted between two and nine times. The germline gene is not matched at one end of the junction; a read error may be the cause. The rearrangement links TRBV28 to TRBJ2-7, with D perhaps matching TRBD1 or TRBD2 (5 bases each). Germline V lookup: CDR1 MDHEN, CDR2 SYDVKM. This CDR3 region has 14 residues. The CDR3 coding sequence is TGTGTCAGCAGTTCAACCGGGACGGGGTACGAGCAGTACTTC. Translated, it gives CVSSSTGTGYEQYF.

This clonotype was seen a few times. The rearrangement uses TRBV29-1 and TRBJ2-5; weak D call: TRBD1 (5 bases). The CDR3 is made up of 15 amino acids. Trimming removed 3 bases at V and 5 bases at J, with 19 bases between. Germline loops: CDR1 SQVTM, CDR2 ANQGSEA. This chain's CDR3 is CSVDWGGKSVETQYF. DNA of the CDR3: TGCAGCGTTGACTGGGGCGGTAAAAGTGTCGAGACCCAGTACTTC.

This rearrangement joins TRBV10-2 to TRBJ2-4, with D unclear. The CDR3 length is 13 residues. Germline CDR1 and CDR2: WSHSY and SAAADI. With 3 bases removed from V and 7 bases from J, the gap between germline ends came to 10 bases. CDR3 loop: CASSDGDTNIQYF. The CDR3 DNA reads TGCGCCAGCAGTGATGGGGATACTAACATTCAGTACTTC.

The chain combines TRBV4-3 with TRBJ1-4; 7 bases are a match to TRBD1. The CDR3 totals 16 residues. From germline, CDR1 is LGHNA and CDR2 YSLEER. V dropped 6 bases and J dropped 2; count of bases not matched to a gene: 9. CDR3 protein: CASRATLRGTNEKLFF. CDR3 DNA sequence: TGCGCCAGCAGGGCAACCCTCAGGGGGACTAATGAAAAACTGTTTTTT.

The V gene is TRBV29-1, the J gene TRBJ2-5; D remains unclear. Trimming took 4 bases from V and 4 from J, leaving 7 bases between them. Germline V gives CDR1 SQVTM, CDR2 ANQGSEA. The CDR3 has 11 residues. The CDR3 nucleotides read TGCAGCGTTGTCAAGGGAGAGACCCAGTACTTC. Protein sequence: CSVVKGETQYF.

This clonotype was seen a few times. This rearrangement joins TRBV5-1 to TRBJ2-1; D is perhaps TRBD2 (5 bases). The germline V gene encodes CDR1 SGHRS and CDR2 YFSETQ. The germline V and J ends were trimmed by 5 bases and 5 bases, with 17 bases remaining between them. The CDR3 extends over 15 amino acids. The DNA of the CDR3 is TGCGCCAGCAGAATCATCTACGGGAAAGACAATGAGCAGTTCTTC. Translating gives CASRIIYGKDNEQFF.